This T cell receptor (beta chain) was recorded in a study of blood T cell repertoires in COVID-19. Study-wide background: Sample material is recorded as cDNA or gDNA derived from T cells, B-cell-depleted T cells, or PBMCs.

The authors' processing: Amplified reference gene primers provided the basis for estimating nucleated cell counts. TCRdb's table, derived via immunoSEQ multiplex PCR, lists solely in-frame clones and lacks some. Clone size and V and J calls were adopted from that table, with D and trimming inferred from the DNA. The table lists roughly 670,000 clones, about 90% of them singletons. The sequence was obtained from a woman aged 18-29 years with acute or convalescent COVID-19. The sequencing sample was made of peripheral blood.

The CDR3 region is CAISATGGDTSNQPQHF. The CDR3 DNA follows: TGTGCCATCAGTGCGACAGGGGGAGACACAAGCAATCAGCCCCAGCATTTT. The chain carries TRBV10-3 and TRBJ1-5, with 9 bases lining up with TRBD1. This CDR3 is 17 amino acids long. Germline V gene data show CDR1 as ENHRY and CDR2 as SYGVKD. The V gene end was trimmed by 4 bases and the J gene end by 1 base; junction bases not matched to a gene: 8.